The 12 T cell receptor beta chains presented below share a single source sample, sequenced in a study of blood T cell repertoires in COVID-19. Measured with immunoSEQ multiplex PCR; TCRdb has only the in-frame clones, and not every one. The sample carries about 52,000 clones, more than 70% recorded once. Sequenced sample: peripheral blood. These receptor sequences come from a human donor in a cohort sampled during active COVID-19.

The V gene is TRBV3-1 (or the pseudogene TRBV3-2), the J gene TRBJ1-6; maybe TRBD1 (5 bases). This CDR3 is 14 amino acids long. The V end was cut by 3 bases, the J end by 8 bases, with 11 bases between. Looked up from germline, CDR1 is LGHDT and CDR2 is YNNKEL (reference sequence). This chain's CDR3 is CASSHQGRDSPLHF. The DNA for the CDR3 is TGTGCCAGCAGCCATCAGGGTAGGGATTCACCCCTCCACTTT.

The V and J genes are TRBV7-2 and TRBJ2-7; D gene ambiguous. The CDR3 is 15 residues long. Trimming shortened V by 1 base and J by 0 bases, and 10 bases separated the two germline ends. Germline V gene sequence: CDR1 SGHTA, CDR2 FQGNSA. CDR3 in amino acids: CASSLDPASSYEQYF. DNA for the CDR3: TGTGCCAGCAGCTTAGATCCTGCCAGCTCCTACGAGCAGTACTTC.

This chain joins TRBV5-4 and TRBJ1-5; possibly TRBD1 for D (5 bases). Germline CDR1 and CDR2: SGHNT and YYREEE (reference sequence). V was pared by 0 bases and J by 5 bases, with 9 bases between. The CDR3 has 14 amino acids. The CDR3 nucleotides are TGTGCCAGCAGCTTGGCTGGGGGGGATCAGCCCCAGCATTTT. Translating it yields CASSLAGGDQPQHF. Full variable domain (outside the CDR3, taken from reference TRBV5-4 and TRBJ1-5): ETGVTQSPTHLIKTRGQQVTLRCSSQSGHNTVSWYQQALGQGPQFIFQYYREEENGRGNFPPRFSGLQFPNYSSELNVNALELDDSALYLCASSLAGGDQPQHFGDGTRLSIL.

This clone was found a few times. Other nucleotide sequences from this sample produce the same CDR3. The rearrangement links TRBV27 to TRBJ1-5, with D possibly matching TRBD1 (5 bases). The V end lost 4 bases, the J end lost 7 bases, and 11 bases lay between the germline ends. Germline lookup yields CDR1 MNHEY and CDR2 SMNVEV (reference sequence). There are 13 residues in the CDR3. The CDR3 is CASSSRGGQPQHF. CDR3 bases: TGTGCCAGCAGTTCCCGGGGGGGACAGCCCCAGCATTTT.

The chain carries TRBV11-3 and TRBJ2-1, with TRBD1 identical over 9 bases. Per the germline V gene, CDR1 is SGHNT and CDR2 is YENEEA. V lost 1 base and J lost 9; bases outside the gene matches: 7. The CDR3 extends over 15 amino acids. The CDR3 protein is CASSLAGQGVGEQFF. The DNA of the CDR3 is TGTGCCAGCAGCTTAGCGGGACAGGGTGTCGGTGAGCAGTTCTTC.

J is TRBJ2-1 and V is TRBV5-1, with TRBD2 matching 14 bases. Trimming at V came to 4 bases and at J to 14 bases, leaving 5 bases not matched to a gene. Germline V CDR1 and CDR2: SGHRS, YFSETQ. The CDR3 spans 13 residues. CDR3 in DNA: TGCGCCAGCAGCCCGGGACTAGCGGGAGAGGAGTTCTTC. As protein: CASSPGLAGEEFF.

The chain combines TRBV5-1 with TRBJ1-1; 7 bases are a match to TRBD1. V shed 3 bases and J 1 base; nucleotides not matched to a gene: 3. This CDR3 contains 14 residues. Germline V gives CDR1 SGHRS, CDR2 YFSETQ. The CDR3 coding sequence is TGCGCCAGCAGCTCCCGACAGGGGAACACTGAAGCTTTCTTT. Translated: CASSSRQGNTEAFF. Based on the CDR3 plus reference TRBV5-1 and TRBJ1-1, the full variable domain is KAGVTQTPRYLIKTRGQQVTLSCSPISGHRSVSWYQQTPGQGLQFLFEYFSETQRNKGNFPGRFSGRQFSNSRSEMNVSTLELGDSALYLCASSSRQGNTEAFFGQGTRLTVV.

The gene calls are TRBV27 and TRBJ1-5; tentative D call: TRBD1 (5 bases). Germline V lookup: CDR1 MNHEY, CDR2 SMNVEV (reference sequence). This CDR3 spans 17 amino acids. Trimming stripped 5 bases from V and 2 bases from J, with 19 bases between. Written as DNA, the CDR3 is TGTGCCAGCAGTCCGCATCGGGGGGAGGTCGGCAATCAGCCCCAGCATTTT. This codes for CASSPHRGEVGNQPQHF.

V gene TRBV5-1 combines with J gene TRBJ1-1; 9 bases match TRBD1. Germline CDR1 is SGHRS and CDR2 is YFSETQ. The V segment lost 4 bases and the J segment 0 bases; nucleotides outside the gene matches: 7. This CDR3 has 16 amino acids. In DNA, the CDR3 is TGCGCCAGCAGCCCGCAAACAGGGGGCTTGAACACTGAAGCTTTCTTT. It codes for CASSPQTGGLNTEAFF.

The chain uses TRBV5-4 and TRBJ2-1, with D possibly matching TRBD2 (6 bases). This CDR3 contains 16 residues. Germline loops: CDR1 SGHNT, CDR2 YYREEE (reference sequence). The ends were cut back, 5 bases at V and 3 bases at J, with 18 bases in the middle. CDR3 in amino acids: CASRGGGSTHYNEQFF. As DNA, the CDR3 is TGTGCCAGCAGGGGGGGAGGAAGCACCCACTACAATGAGCAGTTCTTC.

This chain links TRBV14 with TRBJ2-7; 9 bases are shared with TRBD1. V lost 5 bases, J lost 2 bases, and 4 bases stayed unmatched. In germline, CDR1 is SGHDN, CDR2 FVKESK. The CDR3 is 14 residues long. CDR3 sequence (DNA): TGTGCCAGCAGCGTACGGACAGGGGCCTACGAGCAGTACTTC. The encoded protein is CASSVRTGAYEQYF.

The V call is TRBV5-1, the J call TRBJ2-5; 8 bases match TRBD2. CDR3 length: 16 amino acids. Trimming cost V 2 bases and J 1 base; bases outside gene matches: 7. CDR1 and CDR2 (germline): SGHRS, YFSETQ. CDR3 protein: CASSLYPAGAQETQYF. CDR3 in DNA: TGCGCCAGCAGCTTATATCCAGCGGGAGCCCAAGAGACCCAGTACTTC.